One and the same sample provided the 25 T cell receptor beta chains below, sequenced in a study of T cell responses to AZD1222 COVID-19 vaccine. Assay used: immunoSEQ multiplex PCR; TCRdb lists only in-frame clones, some missing. Of under 200,000 clones in the sample, approximately 93% were seen once. The source was peripheral blood, collected on day 0 of AZD1222 vaccination. The receptors stem from an adult in good health.

V usage is TRBV5-1 and J usage is TRBJ2-1; 13 bases match TRBD2. Germline V gene data show CDR1 as SGHRS and CDR2 as YFSETQ. This CDR3 has 18 residues. V dropped 2 bases and J dropped 0; count of bases not matched to a gene: 5. The chain's CDR3 is CASSFGTSGKSSYNEQFF. The CDR3, as DNA: TGCGCCAGCAGCTTTGGGACTAGCGGGAAGAGCTCCTACAATGAGCAGTTCTTC.

This rearrangement joins TRBV4-2 to TRBJ1-5, with D perhaps matching TRBD1 (5 bases). CDR1 and CDR2 from the germline V gene are LGHNA and YNFKEQ. The V gene lost 0 bases and the J gene lost 5 bases, with 11 bases spanning the gap. This CDR3 is 15 amino acids long. Here the CDR3 reads CASSQDSAGYQPQHF. DNA for the CDR3: TGTGCCAGCAGCCAAGATTCGGCAGGGTATCAGCCCCAGCATTTT.

The chain is built from TRBV19 and TRBJ2-2; D may be TRBD1 or TRBD2 (5 bases each). V was trimmed by 8 bases and J by 0 bases, leaving 13 bases between them. This CDR3 spans 15 amino acids. Germline V gives CDR1 LNHDA, CDR2 SQIVND (reference sequence). The chain's CDR3 is CASLGAPANTGELFF. CDR3 nucleotides: TGTGCCAGTCTCGGGGCCCCCGCGAACACCGGGGAGCTGTTTTTT.

The chain couples TRBV7-8 to TRBJ1-6, with 8 bases that match TRBD1. CDR1 SGHVS and CDR2 FQNEAQ come from the germline V gene. This CDR3 has 15 amino acids. V lost 5 bases, J lost 13 bases, and 13 bases stayed unmatched. The CDR3 sequence: CASSQGAGVDGPLHF. CDR3 DNA: TGTGCCAGCAGCCAGGGGGCAGGTGTTGATGGGCCCCTCCACTTT.

The chain recombines TRBV27 with TRBJ2-5; 7 bases match TRBD2. Trimming removed 1 base from V and 2 bases from J; junction bases left unmatched: 1. The CDR3 contains 14 residues. Germline lookup yields CDR1 MNHEY and CDR2 SMNVEV (reference sequence). The CDR3 sequence is CASSLLGGQETQYF. In nucleotides, the CDR3 is TGTGCCAGCAGTTTATTGGGGGGGCAAGAGACCCAGTACTTC.

J is TRBJ2-3 and V is TRBV7-6; TRBD2 matches 8 bases. Germline V gene data show CDR1 as SGHVS and CDR2 as FNYEAQ. The CDR3 sequence is 15 residues long. V gave up 1 base and J gave up 3 bases; unmatched junction bases: 3. CDR3 DNA: TGTGCCAGCAGCTTAGGGGGACTAGGTACAGATACGCAGTATTTT. Its translation: CASSLGGLGTDTQYF.

The sample holds one count of this clone. The chain combines TRBV6-5 with TRBJ1-1; 10 positions match TRBD1. The CDR3 extends over 15 amino acids. V shed 6 bases and J 3 bases; nucleotides not matched to a gene: 7. Germline V gives CDR1 MNHEY, CDR2 SVGAGI. The CDR3 spells CASRRTGTGDTEAFF. The CDR3 bases are TGTGCCAGCAGACGAACCGGGACAGGGGACACTGAAGCTTTCTTT.

This clone occurred once. V usage is TRBV15 and J usage is TRBJ2-2; no clear D gene. The CDR3 is 14 residues long. Germline loops: CDR1 LNHNV, CDR2 YYDKDF (reference sequence). Trimming cost V 0 bases and J 4 bases, with 6 bases left between them. As DNA, the CDR3 is TGTGCCACCAGCAGAGAAGTTGGCACCGGGGAGCTGTTTTTT. This codes for CATSREVGTGELFF.

V gene TRBV15 combines with J gene TRBJ1-4, with D possibly TRBD1 on 5 matching bases. The V and J ends lost 5 bases and 5 bases respectively, with 15 bases between them. The CDR3 has 15 residues. CDR1 LNHNV and CDR2 YYDKDF come from the germline V gene (reference sequence). The CDR3 loop is CATSGAGTRNEKLFF. The CDR3, as DNA: TGTGCCACCAGCGGCGCCGGGACCCGGAATGAAAAACTGTTTTTT.

The chain is built from TRBV11-2 and TRBJ1-6; D is unclear. This CDR3 is 12 amino acids long. The V end lost 1 base, the J end lost 8 bases, and 3 bases lay between the germline ends. The germline CDR1 and CDR2 sequences are SGHAT and FQNNGV. CDR3 protein: CASSLGYSPLHF. The DNA for the CDR3 is TGTGCCAGCAGCTTAGGATATTCACCCCTCCACTTT.

This chain uses TRBV4-2 with TRBJ1-3, with D tentatively TRBD1 (5 bases). Trimming removed 5 bases at V and 2 bases at J, with 13 bases between. Germline loops: CDR1 LGHNA, CDR2 YNFKEQ. The CDR3 spans 15 residues. The CDR3 DNA reads TGTGCCAGCAGCGGCCAGGGTCCCCCTGGAAACACCATATATTTT. It specifies CASSGQGPPGNTIYF.

V and J are TRBV29-1 and TRBJ1-1; 9 bases line up with TRBD1. The CDR3 covers 13 residues. Trimming removed 2 bases from V and 8 bases from J; junction bases left unmatched: 6. The germline V gene encodes CDR1 SQVTM and CDR2 ANQGSEA. CDR3 sequence: CSVELGQGKEAFF. CDR3 nucleotides: TGCAGCGTTGAACTAGGACAGGGGAAAGAAGCTTTCTTT. The variable domain in full, with the rest retrieved from reference TRBV29-1 and TRBJ1-1, is SAVISQKPSRDICQRGTSLTIQCQVDSQVTMMFWYRQQPGQSLTLIATANQGSEATYESGFVIDKFPISRPNLTFSTLTVSNMSPEDSSIYLCSVELGQGKEAFFGQGTRLTVV.

The chain carries TRBV2 and TRBJ2-7; unclear D gene. Trimming pared 5 bases from V and 2 bases from J, leaving 4 bases between. There are 11 residues in the CDR3. Germline V gene data show CDR1 as SNHLY and CDR2 as FYNNEI. The chain's CDR3 is CASSSPYEQYF. CDR3 DNA: TGTGCCAGCAGTTCCCCCTACGAGCAGTACTTC.

The chain has TRBV5-1 and TRBJ2-2; TRBD1 matches 7 bases. Germline CDR1 and CDR2: SGHRS and YFSETQ. The CDR3 extends over 15 amino acids. J gave up 6 bases and V 5 bases, and 10 bases lay outside the gene matches. The CDR3 region is CASRPVWTGPGELFF. In DNA, the CDR3 is TGCGCCAGCAGGCCCGTCTGGACAGGTCCCGGGGAGCTGTTTTTT.

In DNA form, the CDR3 reads TGTGCCAGCAGTGAATATACCCAAGAAGTAGGCTATGGCTACACCTTC. Residues: CASSEYTQEVGYGYTF. The rearrangement uses TRBV25-1 and TRBJ1-2; no reliable D call. This CDR3 has 16 residues. V lost 0 bases, J lost 4 bases, and 15 bases lay in between. Per the germline V gene, CDR1 is MGHDK and CDR2 is SYGVNS.

To note about this clone: Mismatch with germline at one junction end may stem from a read error. As DNA, the CDR3 is TGCGCCAGCAGATTGGTTGGAGGGATGAACACTGAAGCTTTCTTT. This gives the protein CASRLVGGMNTEAFF. The chain carries TRBV5-1 and TRBJ1-1; no definite D call. From germline, CDR1 is SGHRS and CDR2 YFSETQ. The CDR3 is 15 residues long.

This clone was seen more than once but under ten times. The rearrangement links TRBV15 to TRBJ1-5; D ambiguous. Trimming took 0 bases from V and 0 from J, leaving 6 bases between them. In germline, CDR1 is LNHNV, CDR2 YYDKDF (reference sequence). The CDR3 spans 15 residues. CDR3 sequence (DNA): TGTGCCACCAGCAGAGATCGTGGTAGCAATCAGCCCCAGCATTTT. Residues: CATSRDRGSNQPQHF.

This clone was seen once. The chain carries TRBV12-3 or TRBV12-4 and TRBJ1-2; 10 bases align to TRBD1. The V and J ends lost 7 bases and 6 bases, in that order; junction bases with no gene match: 5. This CDR3 is 13 amino acids long. In DNA, the CDR3 is TGTGCCAGCACCTTCGACAGGGGGCATGGCTACACCTTC. Translated, it gives CASTFDRGHGYTF.

The chain combines TRBV7-2 with TRBJ1-1, with TRBD1 matching over 7 bases. Trimming at V came to 5 bases and at J to 7 bases, leaving 13 bases not matched to a gene. CDR3 length equals 15 residues. Germline V CDR1 and CDR2: SGHTA, FQGNSA. The CDR3, as DNA: TGTGCCAGCAGCAGATCCGGGACAGACCGTCTTGAAGCTTTCTTT. It yields the protein CASSRSGTDRLEAFF.

The chain employs TRBV4-1 and TRBJ1-1, with a possible D match to TRBD1 (5 bases). V lost 1 base, J lost 10 bases, and 13 bases lay in between. There are 13 residues in the CDR3. Germline V gene data show CDR1 as MGHRA and CDR2 as YSYEKL. The CDR3 protein is CASSQGIGGGAFF. The CDR3 region has the DNA TGCGCCAGCAGCCAAGGGATCGGGGGAGGAGCTTTCTTT.

This rearrangement joins TRBV4-2 to TRBJ1-5; D uncertain. The CDR3 length is 13 residues. V lost 1 base and J 10 bases, leaving 11 bases between the germline ends. The V gene's germline CDR1 is LGHNA and CDR2 YNFKEQ. The CDR3, as DNA: TGTGCCAGCAGCCAAGGGATCTTCGCCCCCCAGCATTTT. This sequence encodes CASSQGIFAPQHF.

This rearrangement joins TRBV7-9 to TRBJ2-7; 9 bases map to TRBD2. Trimming cost V 4 bases and J 6 bases; bases outside gene matches: 7. Germline loops: CDR1 SEHNR, CDR2 FQNEAQ (reference sequence). The CDR3 totals 14 residues. The CDR3 nucleotides are TGTGCCAGCAGCTCCGGGACTAGCATCTCCGAGCAGTACTTC. Translated: CASSSGTSISEQYF.

This chain uses TRBV4-2 with TRBJ1-4; D ambiguous. The length of the CDR3 is 15 residues. The V and J ends lost 1 base and 4 bases respectively, with 10 bases between them. CDR1 is LGHNA and CDR2 is YNFKEQ in the germline V gene. This CDR3 is CASSQASAINEKLFF. In DNA form, the CDR3 reads TGTGCCAGCAGCCAAGCATCAGCGATTAATGAAAAACTGTTTTTT.

The CDR3 reads CASSLADSYNEQFF. In DNA, the CDR3 is TGTGCCAGCAGTTTGGCGGATTCCTACAATGAGCAGTTCTTC. The rearrangement links TRBV27 to TRBJ2-1; the D is unclear. Germline loops: CDR1 MNHEY, CDR2 SMNVEV (reference sequence). Between the trimmed V and J ends, which lost 3 bases and 1 base, there was a span of 7 bases. The CDR3 is 14 amino acids.

The J gene is TRBJ1-1, the V gene TRBV29-1; 8 positions agree with TRBD1. Trimming cost V 5 bases and J 1 base; bases outside gene matches: 9. The V gene's germline CDR1 is SQVTM and CDR2 ANQGSEA. This CDR3 has 15 amino acids. Here the CDR3 reads CSVRRDRSWNTEAFF. The CDR3 DNA is TGCAGCGTTCGCCGGGACAGGTCATGGAACACTGAAGCTTTCTTT.